This record covers a single T cell receptor (beta chain). Its antigen is currently not known. The record has no base qualities; no much larger clone is one base away. Single viable CD3+CD4+CD8-CD45RO+ cells were sorted as memory CD4+ T cells on a FACSAria II. To determine CMV serostatus, a Roche Elecsys assay was used that detects serum IgG against CMV pp150, pp28, p38 and p52. After the samples were thawed, total CD4+ T cells were enriched through positive selection using CD4 magnetic microbeads. Samples originated from another study that specifically interrogated the CD4+ T cell memory repertoire. Following standard operating procedures, peripheral blood mononuclear cells were isolated and cryopreserved, while serum was kept at -80 degrees C. Staining used CD3-PerCP (BW264/56), CD4-APC (RPA-T4), CD45RO-PE (UCHT1) and CD8-Pacific Orange (3B5) antibodies, with Sytox blue excluding non-viable cells.

From its cysteine to its phenylalanine, the CDR3 spans 13 amino acids. Only the CDR3 portion is preserved as DNA: 39 bases, with reading frame beginning at the first base. CDR1 and CDR2 were assigned from the germline V gene as SQVTM and ANQGSEA. V trim: 7 bases; J trim: 6 bases; unmatched bases: 6. These data come from a study of memory CD4+ T cells and cytomegalovirus serostatus (dated by TCRdb to the late 2010s). Looking at the study overall: The cohort included approximately 35 healthy adults from Belgium, of whom 9 were CMV seropositive and about 25 were CMV seronegative. The study sequenced CD4+ memory TCRbeta repertoires of a Belgian cohort with known cytomegalovirus serostatus to replicate a published TCR-based CMV serostatus classifier.

The Quick-DNA Microprep Kit was used to extract genomic DNA from the sorted cells. TCRbeta DNA was amplified with the immunoSEQ hsTCRbeta kit following the manufacturer's protocol. An Illumina MiSeq instrument was used to sequence the TCRbeta libraries. Regarding the original processing steps: Following removal of out-of-frame sequences, 2,204,828 distinct TCRbeta sequences were retained, with an average of roughly 67,000 per individual. Two values were used to score each individual: the count of 164 previously reported CMV-associated TCRbeta sequences and the total count of productive distinct TCRbeta sequences. A beta-binomial model was reimplemented in Python, and scikit-learn random forests with default parameters were trained on data from the US cohort. Classifier performance on the Belgian cohort was summarized as median AUC with percentile confidence intervals over 10,000 bootstrap iterations. The clones in this table, taken by TCRdb from immuneACCESS, are in-frame only. Not every clone is retained; where verified, under half of the shortfall comes from an unresolved V gene, and the cause of the rest is unknown. For V, J and clone size, that table is used; D and trimming come from the DNA. Present in this sample are tens of thousands of clones, 60% to 80% of which were seen just once. The leading ten clones occupy approximately 0.81% of the sample.

Study-wide conclusions, independent of this receptor: Among the 150 to 200 previously reported CMV-associated TCRbeta sequences, approximately 70 showed up in the CD4+ memory repertoires, with each one found in between one and five individuals. Only CD4+CD45RO+ memory cells were sequenced, in contrast to the original study, in which naive and memory CD4+ and CD8+ populations were covered. The results were interpreted as suggesting that the CMV-associated TCR signature is mostly present in the CD4+ memory repertoire. The original-framework classifier achieved a median bootstrapped AUC of almost 0.97 with a 95% CI of 0.76-1.00 on the Belgian cohort. For CMV serostatus prediction, a median bootstrapped AUC of 0.95 was reached with the original framework, and a median bootstrapped AUC of approximately 0.92 was reached with a US-trained random forest.

The sample comprised memory CD4+ T cells from blood. The clonotype comes from an adult in good health and CMV-seronegative. Recombination joined TRBV29-1 with TRBJ1-6, and TRBD1 matches 7 of the central bases. The CDR3 sequence is CSGRTGPNSPLHF. The nucleotide sequence is given as TGCAGCGGGCGGACAGGTCCTAATTCACCCCTCCACTTT.